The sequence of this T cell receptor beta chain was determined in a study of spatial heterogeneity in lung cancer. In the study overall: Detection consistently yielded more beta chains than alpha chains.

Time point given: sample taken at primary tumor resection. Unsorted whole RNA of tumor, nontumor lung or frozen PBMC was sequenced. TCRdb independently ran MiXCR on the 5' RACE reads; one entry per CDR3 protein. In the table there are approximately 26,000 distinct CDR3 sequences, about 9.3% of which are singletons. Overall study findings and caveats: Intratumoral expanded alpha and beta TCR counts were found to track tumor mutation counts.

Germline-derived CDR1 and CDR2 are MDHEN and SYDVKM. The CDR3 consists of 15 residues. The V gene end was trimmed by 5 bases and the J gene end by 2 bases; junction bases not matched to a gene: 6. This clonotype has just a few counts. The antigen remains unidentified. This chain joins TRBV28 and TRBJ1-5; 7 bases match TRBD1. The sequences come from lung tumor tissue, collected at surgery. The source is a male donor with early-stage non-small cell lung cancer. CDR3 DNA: TGTGCCAGCAGTCCGCAACAGGGGCGCAATCAGCCCCAGCATTTT. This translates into CASSPQQGRNQPQHF. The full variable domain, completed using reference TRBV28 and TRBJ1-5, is DVKVTQSSRYLVKRTGEKVFLECVQDMDHENMFWYRQDPGLGLRLIYFSYDVKMKEKGDIPEGYSVSREKKERFSLILESASTNQTSMYLCASSPQQGRNQPQHFGDGTRLSIL.